The 5 T cell receptor beta chains below come from one sample, sequenced in a study of blood T cell repertoires in COVID-19. This table comes from immunoSEQ multiplex PCR, and its TCRdb copy is limited to in-frame clones, with some not included. The profile shows about 120,000 clones, 85% to 90% of them singletons. Sequencing was done on a sample of peripheral blood. The receptor source for this set is a woman aged 45-65 years with acute or convalescent COVID-19.

The V call is TRBV11-2, the J call TRBJ1-5; D is possibly TRBD1 (5 bases). This CDR3 has 13 residues. The germline CDR1 and CDR2 sequences are SGHAT and FQNNGV. Deletions cut 2 bases from V and 4 bases from J, with 6 bases between. The CDR3 is CASSLTGNQPQHF. For the CDR3, the DNA is TGTGCCAGCAGCTTAACAGGAAATCAGCCCCAGCATTTT.

CDR3 sequence reads: CASVVQGQAFF. The CDR3 region has the DNA TGTGCCAGCGTGGTACAGGGTCAAGCTTTCTTT. The chain links TRBV6-4 to TRBJ1-1; TRBD1 might be the D (6 bases). Germline V CDR1 and CDR2: MRHNA, SNTAGT. The V end lost 8 bases, the J end lost 9 bases, and 13 bases lay between the germline ends. This CDR3 has 11 amino acids.

The chain joins TRBV14 to TRBJ1-3; the D gene is possibly TRBD1 (5 bases). Germline CDR1 is SGHDN and CDR2 is FVKESK. Trimming took 4 bases from V and 1 from J, leaving 8 bases between them. This CDR3 spans 14 amino acids. CDR3 sequence reads: CASSRGGSGNTIYF. CDR3 coding DNA: TGTGCCAGCAGCCGGGGGGGTTCTGGAAACACCATATATTTT.

This clone came up a few times. V gene TRBV5-1 combines with J gene TRBJ2-2, with 7 bases fitting TRBD2. The CDR3 sequence is 16 residues long. V shed 4 bases and J 0 bases; nucleotides not matched to a gene: 6. Looked up from germline, CDR1 is SGHRS and CDR2 is YFSETQ. The DNA for the CDR3 is TGCGCCAGCAGCACGCGGGGGAGCGCGAACACCGGGGAGCTGTTTTTT. It translates to CASSTRGSANTGELFF.

V gene TRBV2 combines with J gene TRBJ1-6; D is perhaps TRBD1 (6 bases). Per the germline V gene, CDR1 is SNHLY and CDR2 is FYNNEI. The V and J ends lost 4 bases and 10 bases respectively, with 17 bases between them. This CDR3 region has 15 residues. CDR3 DNA sequence: TGTGCCAGCAGTGCGATGGGGGCGGCAGGATCACCCCTCCACTTT. Its translation: CASSAMGAAGSPLHF.